The 20 T cell receptor beta chains below come from one sample, sequenced in a study of blood T cell repertoires in COVID-19. Repertoires were generated with immunoSEQ multiplex PCR, while TCRdb's copy carries only in-frame clones and drops some. The repertoire holds about 370,000 clones, with approximately 90% as singletons. Sequencing was carried out using PBMCs or T cells enriched from blood (not recorded which). These receptor sequences come from a man in his late teens or twenties who had recovered from COVID-19.

The table lists this clone with many counts. The chain carries TRBV7-8 and TRBJ2-6; possibly TRBD2 for D (5 bases). The CDR3 consists of 15 residues. Trimming removed 5 bases at V and 0 bases at J, with 8 bases between. Germline V gene data show CDR1 as SGHVS and CDR2 as FQNEAQ. CDR3 DNA: TGTGCCAGCAGCCTCGGACTCTCTGGGGCCAACGTCCTGACTTTC. Translation gives CASSLGLSGANVLTF.

V is TRBV7-9 and J is TRBJ1-6, with a possible D match to TRBD1 (5 bases). Trimming cost V 5 bases and J 6 bases, with 17 bases left between them. The CDR3 length is 16 residues. Germline CDR1 reads SEHNR; CDR2 reads FQNEAQ (reference sequence). The CDR3 DNA reads TGTGCCAGCAGCCCTTCAAGGGGAACCCTTAATTCACCCCTCCACTTT. This encodes CASSPSRGTLNSPLHF.

V usage is TRBV19 and J usage is TRBJ2-1; TRBD1 might be the D (6 bases). Germline V gene sequence: CDR1 LNHDA, CDR2 SQIVND (reference sequence). V lost 9 bases and J 7 bases, leaving 16 bases between the germline ends. This CDR3 region has 13 residues. The CDR3 spells CASGAPDRNEQFF. The CDR3 region has the DNA TGTGCCAGCGGGGCTCCGGACAGAAATGAGCAGTTCTTC.

This clone was detected a few times. The chain uses TRBV3-1 (or the pseudogene TRBV3-2) and TRBJ1-6, with 10 bases lining up with TRBD1. V shed 3 bases and J 7 bases; nucleotides not matched to a gene: 3. CDR3 length: 15 residues. The germline gives CDR1 LGHDT, CDR2 YNNKEL (reference sequence). The CDR3 here is CASSQGQGSNSPLHF. The CDR3 DNA follows: TGTGCCAGCAGCCAGGGACAGGGGTCAAATTCACCCCTCCACTTT.

J is TRBJ2-1 and V is TRBV2, with TRBD2 identical over 9 bases. CDR3 length: 14 amino acids. The V gene's germline CDR1 is SNHLY and CDR2 FYNNEI. V gave up 3 bases and J gave up 13 bases; unmatched junction bases: 10. DNA for the CDR3: TGTGCCAGCAGTGATAGTCCTAGCGGGATGCGACAGTTCTTC. This translates into CASSDSPSGMRQFF.

This clone was picked up one time. The V and J genes are TRBV9 and TRBJ1-1; D gene uncertain. The CDR3 covers 13 residues. Trimming took off 4 bases at V and 3 bases at J, with 10 bases between the two ends. CDR1 is SGDLS and CDR2 is YYNGEE in the germline V gene. This CDR3 reads CASSNRVDTEAFF. In DNA form, the CDR3 reads TGTGCCAGCAGCAATCGGGTGGACACTGAAGCTTTCTTT.

The chain links TRBV7-9 to TRBJ2-1; 7 nucleotides match TRBD1. The CDR3 is 16 residues long. V shed 3 bases, J shed 0 bases, and the junction held 5 bases outside the gene matches. Germline V gene sequence: CDR1 SEHNR, CDR2 FQNEAQ (reference sequence). The CDR3 nucleotides are TGTGCCAGCAGCTTTCCGGGACAGAGCTCCTACAATGAGCAGTTCTTC. Encoded protein: CASSFPGQSSYNEQFF.

The V gene is TRBV5-1, the J gene TRBJ1-5, with 8 bases identical to TRBD1. The CDR3 totals 15 residues. Trimming cost V 6 bases and J 1 base; bases outside gene matches: 6. The germline CDR1 and CDR2 sequences are SGHRS and YFSETQ. DNA of the CDR3: TGCGCCAGCACCATGACAGGGGAAAGCAATCAGCCCCAGCATTTT. Amino acids: CASTMTGESNQPQHF.

The V gene is TRBV7-9, the J gene TRBJ2-2; 7 bases are shared with TRBD2. This CDR3 comprises 16 residues. Unmatched junction bases numbered 3, after V lost 2 bases and J lost 0 bases. CDR1 is SEHNR and CDR2 is FQNEAQ in the germline V gene (reference sequence). The CDR3 region is CASSLRLAANTGELFF. The CDR3 DNA is TGTGCCAGCAGCTTAAGGCTAGCGGCGAACACCGGGGAGCTGTTTTTT.

The chain employs TRBV7-6 and TRBJ2-1; 10 bases match TRBD2. CDR3 length: 17 amino acids. The V gene's germline CDR1 is SGHVS and CDR2 FNYEAQ. The J segment lost 10 bases and the V segment lost 1 base, leaving 13 bases of the junction unmatched. CDR3 amino acids: CASSLVLAASGRTEQFF. CDR3 bases: TGTGCCAGCAGCTTAGTTCTAGCGGCTAGCGGGAGAACGGAGCAGTTCTTC.

This rearrangement joins TRBV7-9 to TRBJ1-2, with 9 bases identical to TRBD1. Germline trimming cut 1 base from V and 4 bases from J; bases unmatched to any gene: 7. This CDR3 has 16 amino acids. Germline CDR1 reads SEHNR; CDR2 reads FQNEAQ (reference sequence). As DNA, the CDR3 is TGTGCCAGCAGCTTAGACCTGGGACAGGGAGCCTATGGCTACACCTTC. Amino acid sequence: CASSLDLGQGAYGYTF. Full variable domain (outside the CDR3, taken from reference TRBV7-9 and TRBJ1-2): DTGVSQNPRHKITKRGQNVTFRCDPISEHNRLYWYRQTLGQGPEFLTYFQNEAQLEKSRLLSDRFSAERPKGSFSTLEIQRTEQGDSAMYLCASSLDLGQGAYGYTFGSGTRLTVV.

The rearrangement links TRBV5-1 to TRBJ1-3; a possible D gene is TRBD1 (5 bases). The CDR3 is 16 amino acids. Germline CDR1 reads SGHRS; CDR2 reads YFSETQ. The V end lost 2 bases, the J end lost 2 bases, and 14 bases lay between the germline ends. CDR3 bases: TGCGCCAGCAGCTTAAATGGTGGGGCAGCTGGAAACACCATATATTTT. Its protein product is CASSLNGGAAGNTIYF.

The V gene is TRBV7-2, the J gene TRBJ2-7, with unresolved D. CDR1 is SGHTA and CDR2 is FQGNSA in the germline V gene. V was pared by 3 bases and J by 0 bases, with 12 bases between. This CDR3 has 15 amino acids. CDR3 protein: CASSFFNEFSYEQYF. Here the CDR3 DNA reads TGTGCCAGCAGCTTCTTCAACGAGTTCTCCTACGAGCAGTACTTC.

CDR3 region: CASSSLGGPGELFF. The CDR3 DNA sequence: TGTGCCAGCAGCTCACTGGGGGGGCCCGGGGAGCTGTTTTTT. The chain carries TRBV7-3 and TRBJ2-2; maybe TRBD2 (7 bases). Trimming stripped 4 bases from V and 6 bases from J, with 12 bases between. Germline V gene data show CDR1 as SGHTA and CDR2 as FQGTGA. This CDR3 contains 14 residues.

V is TRBV7-2 and J is TRBJ2-5, with D tentatively TRBD1 (5 bases). Germline V gene sequence: CDR1 SGHTA, CDR2 FQGNSA. The CDR3 length is 14 residues. The V and J ends lost 5 bases and 2 bases respectively, with 12 bases between them. DNA for the CDR3: TGTGCCAGCAGCATGAGACAGATACAAGAGACCCAGTACTTC. Protein product: CASSMRQIQETQYF.

This chain uses TRBV7-2 with TRBJ2-1; 8 bases are a match to TRBD2. V was clipped by 3 bases and J by 4 bases; unmatched bases: 8. The length of the CDR3 is 16 residues. Germline V gene data show CDR1 as SGHTA and CDR2 as FQGNSA. The CDR3 sequence is CASSFTGGPLYNEQFF. The CDR3 nucleotides are TGTGCCAGCAGCTTTACGGGAGGGCCCCTGTACAATGAGCAGTTCTTC.

This chain joins TRBV28 and TRBJ2-5; TRBD2 aligns across 8 bases. The CDR3 covers 15 residues. CDR1 is MDHEN and CDR2 is SYDVKM in the germline V gene. V trimming: 6 bases; J trimming: 5 bases; junction bases outside the gene matches: 11. The CDR3 loop is CASSSPGLGPETQYF. The CDR3 coding sequence is TGTGCCAGCAGCTCACCGGGACTAGGTCCCGAGACCCAGTACTTC.

The V gene is TRBV7-2, the J gene TRBJ2-1; D unresolved. V was cut by 8 bases and J by 7 bases, with 12 bases left in between. Germline V gene lookup returns CDR1 SGHTA and CDR2 FQGNSA. CDR3 length equals 12 residues. In DNA form, the CDR3 reads TGTGCCAGCGCCCAGACCGGGAATGAGCAGTTCTTC. It codes for CASAQTGNEQFF.

The chain couples TRBV18 to TRBJ2-6, with TRBD1 matching 9 bases. The CDR3 has 18 residues. With V trimmed by 1 base and J by 3 bases, 7 bases remained unmatched. CDR1 is KGHSH, CDR2 LQKENI, per germline. The DNA for the CDR3 is TGTGCCAGCTCACCACTGCTGGGACAGGGAGGTGGGGCCAACGTCCTGACTTTC. Residues: CASSPLLGQGGGANVLTF.

The chain joins TRBV25-1 to TRBJ1-2, with 9 bases fitting TRBD1. Unmatched junction bases numbered 8, after V lost 0 bases and J lost 0 bases. From germline, CDR1 is MGHDK and CDR2 SYGVNS. The CDR3 has 18 residues. In DNA, the CDR3 is TGTGCCAGCAGTGAATATTTTGTGACAGGGGGACCTAACTATGGCTACACCTTC. Translated: CASSEYFVTGGPNYGYTF.